Detailed here is one TCR beta chain. The repertoire was sequenced with immunoSEQ multiplex PCR; TCRdb's copy has only in-frame clones and lacks some. The profile shows around 180,000 clones, 90% to 95% of them singletons. CDR3 length: 13 residues. Germline V CDR1 and CDR2: LGHNA, YNFKEQ. Deletions cut 2 bases from V and 15 bases from J, with 17 bases between. The sample comes from a study of control samples from healthy donors and cancer patients. The sequence was obtained from a woman aged 18-29 years in good health. The specimen was blood. This rearrangement joins TRBV4-2 to TRBJ2-1, with D maybe TRBD1 (5 bases). CDR3 in DNA: TGTGCCAGCAGCCAAAGTGGGGCCTCTTCGCCGTTCTTC. It specifies CASSQSGASSPFF.